The entry that follows covers one TCR beta chain sequence. Its antigen remains undetermined. No base qualities exist here, and no much larger clone lies one base off it. Whole blood was collected in K2EDTA tubes by collaborating institutions according to the institutions' own protocols. Collaborator samples were shipped for TCRbeta analysis as frozen whole blood, isolated PBMCs, or DNA extracted from either sample type. Unmatched junction bases come to 7, with V trimmed by 1 base and J by 5 bases. CDR1 and CDR2, per the germline V gene, are SGHVS and FQNEAQ. The CDR3 goes from the cysteine to the phenylalanine over 15 residues. Left in the record is the CDR3 DNA by itself, 45 bases read in frame from the first base. These data come from a study of blood T cell repertoires in COVID-19 (dated by TCRdb to about 2020). Looking at the study overall: Collaborator samples came from the United States, Italy and Spain and covered acute and convalescent phases of COVID-19. Samples were obtained from the ongoing ImmuneRACE study (first 160 participants) and from 1,200 or so subjects provided by 6 global collaborators. A de-identified subject ID, COVID-19 status, age in years and sex were almost always included in the sample metadata. A freely available public database, intended as a resource for researchers studying the immune response to SARS-CoV-2, is where the repertoires were released. The material from the prospective study consisted of cDNA or gDNA derived from T cells, B-cell-depleted T cells, or PBMCs. The dataset comprised deeply sampled blood TCRbeta repertoires from subjects exposed to, actively infected with, or recovered from COVID-19. Where available, HLA class I and class II types were obtained from metadata supplied by the sample provider rather than from assay-based typing. The paper's findings and limits, for the study overall: The amount of clinical and demographic metadata varied by source and participant and was provided uncurated.

The immunoSEQ Assay, a bias-controlled multiplex PCR, was used to amplify TCRbeta CDR3 regions from genomic DNA. The paper's data handling went like this. Nucleated cell counts per sample were estimated from amplification of reference gene primers within the assay. To quantify the absolute abundance of each unique TCRbeta CDR3 rearrangement, sequence reads were collapsed and filtered. For each sample, productive Simpson clonality was calculated as the square root of Simpson's diversity index over productive rearrangements. TCRdb re-hosts the immuneACCESS table, in-frame sequences only. Its copies lack some clones; in the studies checked, an unresolved V gene accounts for under half of them, and the cause for the rest is not known. V and J calls plus clone size are reproduced from that table; the DNA served to infer D and trimming. The sample table records some 200,000 clones; roughly nine tenths of these occur just once. The ten largest account for less than 3.5% of the sample.

This chain joins TRBV7-8 to TRBJ1-2, with TRBD1 matching 7 junction bases. The sequence came from a man between 65 and 80 years old with acute or convalescent COVID-19. The specimen was peripheral blood. The DNA is TGTGCCAGCAGCTTAGGCCCCTACAGGGGATATGGCTACACCTTC. It translates to CASSLGPYRGYGYTF.